Listed below are T cell receptor beta chains from one sample, sequenced in a study of identical twins. In TCRdb, the 5' RACE reads were re-called with MiXCR into one record per CDR3 protein. The table includes about 340,000 distinct CDR3 sequences, approximately 10% detected once. The sample taken for sequencing was naive T cells sorted from blood. Source of these receptors: a woman between 45 and 65 years old in good health. Each CDR3 is given with its conserved first and last residue. The D gene is left open where the match is weak. The size entry is marked missing in some rows and otherwise reads once, few, many or a size class.

>TRBD2|TRBV29-1|TRBJ2-1|few
CSAVAGRRNEQFF
TGCAGCGCTGTAGCGGGAAGGAGGAATGAGCAGTTCTTC
>-|TRBV20-1|TRBJ1-1|many
CSAREVNTEAFF
TGCAGTGCTAGAGAGGTGAACACTGAAGCTTTCTTT
>-|TRBV2|TRBJ1-2|many
CASSKSDSPPYGYTF
TGTGCCAGCAGCAAGTCGGACAGTCCACCGTATGGCTACACCTTC
>TRBD1|TRBV13|TRBJ1-2|few
CASSFLITRTGGGYGYTF
TGTGCCAGCAGCTTTTTAATTACCCGGACAGGGGGCGGCTATGGCTACACCTTC
>-|TRBV7-9|TRBJ1-5|-
CASSPSGVSQPQHF
TGTGCCAGCAGCCCGTCGGGGGTGAGTCAGCCCCAGCATTTT
>-|TRBV18|TRBJ1-5|many
CASSPQGNQPQHF
TGTGCCAGCAGCCCACAAGGAAATCAGCCCCAGCATTTT
>-|TRBV20-1|TRBJ2-3|many
CSAWAGITDTQYF
TGCAGTGCTTGGGCGGGGATCACAGATACGCAGTATTTT
>-|TRBV29-1|TRBJ1-1|many
CITDRRTEAFF
TGCATCACCGACAGACGCACTGAAGCTTTCTTT
>TRBD2|TRBV2|TRBJ2-1|-
CARSLAGGNNEQFF
TGTGCCAGATCACTAGCGGGAGGGAACAATGAGCAGTTCTTC
>-|TRBV6-6|TRBJ2-2|few
CASSDAGSTGELFF
TGTGCCAGCAGTGATGCGGGTTCTACCGGGGAGCTGTTTTTT
>TRBD2|TRBV29-1|TRBJ2-1|many
CSVGGSSSYNEQFF
TGCAGCGTTGGCGGGAGCAGCTCCTACAATGAGCAGTTCTTC
>TRBD2|TRBV6-2/TRBV6-3|TRBJ2-1|few
CASYRSGGSYNEQFF
TGTGCCAGCTACCGTAGCGGGGGCTCCTACAATGAGCAGTTCTTC
>TRBD2|TRBV6-6|TRBJ2-1|many
CASIAREGGNEQFF
TGTGCCAGCATCGCCCGGGAGGGTGGGAATGAGCAGTTCTTC
>-|TRBV9|TRBJ1-5|-
CASSPRTGVNQPQHF
TGTGCCAGCAGCCCTCGGACGGGCGTTAATCAGCCCCAGCATTTT
>TRBD1|TRBV25-1|TRBJ1-2|many
CASSDNRGNYGYTF
TGTGCCAGCAGTGATAACAGGGGTAACTATGGCTACACCTTC
>TRBD1|TRBV20-1|TRBJ1-2|few
CSARALTGTGGTYGYTF
TGCAGTGCTAGAGCACTTACCGGGACAGGGGGCACCTATGGCTACACCTTC
>-|TRBV5-1|TRBJ2-1|-
CASSPKGVDNEQFF
TGCGCCAGCAGCCCTAAAGGAGTGGACAATGAGCAGTTCTTC
>-|TRBV11-3|TRBJ2-3|many
CASSFGRRDNTDTQYF
TGTGCCAGCAGCTTCGGACGGAGGGATAACACAGATACGCAGTATTTT
>-|TRBV6-2/TRBV6-3|TRBJ2-7|many
CASRKGYYEQYF
TGTGCCAGCCGAAAAGGTTACTACGAGCAGTACTTC
>-|TRBV3-1|TRBJ2-7|few
CASSHGASPGGKQYF
TGTGCCAGCAGCCACGGGGCCAGCCCTGGCGGGAAGCAGTACTTC
>-|TRBV29-1|TRBJ1-1|-
CSVDARLNTEAFF
TGCAGCGTTGACGCCAGGCTGAACACTGAAGCTTTCTTT
>-|TRBV2|TRBJ1-1|few
CASTLTQGEAFF
TGTGCCAGCACCCTGACGCAGGGTGAAGCTTTCTTT
>TRBD2|TRBV12-3/TRBV12-4|TRBJ2-1|-
CASSLTTTGTKEQFF
TGTGCCAGCAGTTTGACGACCACCGGGACTAAGGAGCAGTTCTTC
>TRBD2|TRBV29-1|TRBJ2-5|-
CSVEGLAGGLDQETQYF
TGCAGCGTTGAGGGACTAGCGGGAGGGTTGGACCAAGAGACCCAGTACTTC